The 18 T cell receptor beta chains below were found in one sample sequenced in a study of blood T cell repertoires in COVID-19. The repertoire was sequenced with immunoSEQ multiplex PCR; TCRdb's copy has only in-frame clones and lacks some. The repertoire has 250,000 or so clones, almost 85% of them found once; the top ten carry around 1.8%. The sequenced sample consisted of peripheral blood. These receptor sequences come from a woman older than 75 with acute or convalescent COVID-19.

The V and J genes are TRBV5-4 and TRBJ1-2; D might be TRBD1 (5 bases). This CDR3 spans 14 amino acids. Trimming pared 0 bases from V and 5 bases from J, leaving 11 bases between. CDR1 and CDR2 from the germline V gene are SGHNT and YYREEE (reference sequence). The DNA for the CDR3 is TGTGCCAGCAGCTTGGTTAAAGGGGCGTATGGCTACACCTTC. Translating gives CASSLVKGAYGYTF.

The gene calls are TRBV18 and TRBJ2-2; 7 bases are shared with TRBD1. V trimming: 1 base; J trimming: 1 base; junction bases outside the gene matches: 3. CDR3 length: 16 residues. In germline, CDR1 is KGHSH, CDR2 LQKENI. As DNA, the CDR3 is TGTGCCAGCTCACCACTGGGACAGCTGAACACCGGGGAGCTGTTTTTT. Residues: CASSPLGQLNTGELFF. The entire variable domain, with the rest obtained from reference TRBV18 and TRBJ2-2, is as follows: NAGVMQNPRHLVRRRGQEARLRCSPMKGHSHVYWYRQLPEEGLKFMVYLQKENIIDESGMPKERFSAEFPKEGPSILRIQQVVRGDSAAYFCASSPLGQLNTGELFFGEGSRLTVL.

The chain's CDR3 is CASSLDRLAGDQETQYF. DNA of the CDR3: TGTGCCAGCTCTCTTGATCGGCTAGCGGGGGATCAAGAGACCCAGTACTTC. This chain links TRBV18 with TRBJ2-5; 10 nucleotides line up with TRBD2. Per the germline V gene, CDR1 is KGHSH and CDR2 is LQKENI. The CDR3 has 17 residues. The ends lost 6 bases at V and 2 bases at J; junction bases unmatched: 12.

This chain connects TRBV6-2 or TRBV6-3 to TRBJ2-5; 7 nucleotides match TRBD1. CDR3 length equals 14 residues. In germline, CDR1 is MNHEY, CDR2 SVGEGT. Unmatched junction bases numbered 3, after V lost 2 bases and J lost 3 bases. CDR3 sequence reads: CASSYRGREETQYF. CDR3 DNA sequence: TGTGCCAGCAGTTACAGGGGGCGGGAAGAGACCCAGTACTTC.

The chain has TRBV7-3 and TRBJ2-1; 14 positions match TRBD2. CDR3 length: 16 amino acids. Germline V gene sequence: CDR1 SGHTA, CDR2 FQGTGA. The junction had 5 bases not matched to a gene; V was cut back by 5 bases and J by 5 bases. Written as DNA, the CDR3 is TGTGCCAGCAGCCAGACTAGCGGGAGGGGTCACAATGAGCAGTTCTTC. It specifies CASSQTSGRGHNEQFF.

This clone was seen a single time. The genes are TRBV12-5 and TRBJ2-1, with 9 bases aligning to TRBD2. Germline CDR1 reads LGHNT; CDR2 reads FRNRAP. This CDR3 has 17 amino acids. The V and J ends lost 2 bases and 5 bases, in that order; junction bases with no gene match: 10. Written as DNA, the CDR3 is TGTGCTAGTGGTTTGCAACCCGGCGGGGGGGCGAACAATGAGCAGTTCTTC. Protein sequence: CASGLQPGGGANNEQFF.

This clone has only a few counts. This rearrangement joins TRBV2 to TRBJ1-2; D perhaps matches TRBD1 (6 bases). Germline CDR1 reads SNHLY; CDR2 reads FYNNEI. The CDR3 has 15 residues. The V end lost 5 bases, the J end lost 4 bases, and 17 bases lay between the germline ends. The CDR3 spells CASSRERTGFYGYTF. The CDR3 DNA sequence: TGTGCCAGCAGTCGAGAAAGAACAGGGTTCTATGGCTACACCTTC. Supplemented by reference TRBV2 and TRBJ1-2, the full variable domain reads EPEVTQTPSHQVTQMGQEVILRCVPISNHLYFYWYRQILGQKVEFLVSFYNNEISEKSEIFDDQFSVERPDGSNFTLKIRSTKLEDSAMYFCASSRERTGFYGYTFGSGTRLTVV.

The rearrangement joins TRBV7-3 to TRBJ2-3, with TRBD1 matching 7 bases. CDR3 length: 13 residues. Germline-derived CDR1 and CDR2 are SGHTA and FQGTGA. V gave up 3 bases and J gave up 6 bases; unmatched junction bases: 3. In DNA form, the CDR3 reads TGTGCCAGCAGCTTGACAGGGTCCGATACGCAGTATTTT. Its protein product is CASSLTGSDTQYF.

The gene calls are TRBV13 and TRBJ1-4; 7 bases are a match to TRBD1. The CDR3 is 14 residues long. The V segment lost 4 bases and the J segment 7 bases; nucleotides outside the gene matches: 6. Germline CDR1 reads PRHDT; CDR2 reads FYEKMQ (reference sequence). CDR3 in DNA: TGTGCCAGCAGCTACAGGGGAGGCCCTGAAAAACTGTTTTTT. Translating gives CASSYRGGPEKLFF.

The chain carries TRBV7-8 and TRBJ1-5; D is ambiguous. Germline V gene lookup returns CDR1 SGHVS and CDR2 FQNEAQ. The CDR3 has 15 amino acids. Trimming shortened V by 1 base and J by 1 base, and 8 bases separated the two germline ends. The CDR3 is CASSLEQSSNQPQHF. In DNA form, the CDR3 reads TGTGCCAGCAGCTTAGAACAGTCAAGCAATCAGCCCCAGCATTTT. The variable domain in full, with the rest retrieved from reference TRBV7-8 and TRBJ1-5, is GAGVSQSPRYKVAKRGQDVALRCDPISGHVSLFWYQQALGQGPEFLTYFQNEAQLDKSGLPSDRFFAERPEGSVSTLKIQRTQQEDSAVYLCASSLEQSSNQPQHFGDGTRLSIL.

This clone was observed a few times. The J gene is TRBJ1-1, the V gene TRBV24-1, with 7 bases lining up with TRBD1. Germline CDR1 is KGHDR and CDR2 is SFDVKD. This CDR3 is 12 amino acids long. With 4 bases clipped from V and 6 bases from J, the junction kept 1 base outside the gene matches. Here the CDR3 DNA reads TGTGCCACCAGTGACGGGACAGCTGAAGCTTTCTTT. The encoded protein is CATSDGTAEAFF.

This clone appeared once. The chain combines TRBV7-3 with TRBJ2-2, with 7 nucleotides matching TRBD1. Germline V gene lookup returns CDR1 SGHTA and CDR2 FQGTGA. The CDR3 has 16 residues. J was trimmed by 6 bases and V by 2 bases; bases with no gene match: 9. CDR3 DNA sequence: TGTGCCAGCAGCTTAGACGGTGACAGGGATCCCGGGGAGCTGTTTTTT. Its protein is CASSLDGDRDPGELFF.

V and J are TRBV15 and TRBJ2-7, with a tentative D call TRBD1 (5 bases). V was pared by 3 bases and J by 5 bases, with 11 bases between. Germline V lookup: CDR1 LNHNV, CDR2 YYDKDF (reference sequence). The CDR3 covers 13 residues. The CDR3 DNA follows: TGTGCCACCAGCAGTGCAGACAGTAACGAGCAGTACTTC. Translating it yields CATSSADSNEQYF.

This rearrangement joins TRBV29-1 to TRBJ1-1, with D perhaps TRBD1 (5 bases). The CDR3 has 17 residues. Germline-derived CDR1 and CDR2 are SQVTM and ANQGSEA. Trimming stripped 4 bases from V and 2 bases from J, with 23 bases between. DNA of the CDR3: TGCAGCGTTGTTAAGGCAGACAGCTTGTTTGAAAACACTGAAGCTTTCTTT. Amino acids: CSVVKADSLFENTEAFF.

The chain recombines TRBV21-1 with TRBJ2-1; TRBD1, as called in the table, went unchecked against the DNA. TRBV21-1 has pseudogene status. The length of the CDR3 is 13 residues. This CDR3 reads CASSKVGHSEQFF. The CDR3 nucleotides read TGTGCCAGCAGCAAAGTAGGACACAGTGAGCAGTTCTTC.

The chain has TRBV14 and TRBJ2-5; 9 nucleotides match TRBD2. V trimming: 4 bases; J trimming: 5 bases; junction bases outside the gene matches: 8. This CDR3 is 15 amino acids long. In germline, CDR1 is SGHDN, CDR2 FVKESK. The CDR3 loop reads CASSRIAGGPETQYF. The CDR3 nucleotides are TGTGCCAGCAGCCGGATCGCGGGGGGGCCCGAGACCCAGTACTTC.

J is TRBJ2-7 and V is TRBV19; unclear D gene. Per the germline V gene, CDR1 is LNHDA and CDR2 is SQIVND (reference sequence). The CDR3 runs 12 residues. With 5 bases removed from V and 1 base from J, the gap between germline ends came to 6 bases. CDR3 amino acids: CASSDTSYEQYF. Written as DNA, the CDR3 is TGTGCCAGTAGTGACACTTCCTACGAGCAGTACTTC.

Worth noting for this clone: The sample carries other DNA sequences with the same CDR3. In DNA, the CDR3 is TGTGCCAGCAGGACAGGGGGTAATTCACCCCTCCACTTT. Translation: CASRTGGNSPLHF. The chain combines TRBV28 with TRBJ1-6; 9 bases align to TRBD1. The J segment lost 6 bases and the V segment lost 6 bases, leaving 0 bases of the junction unmatched. CDR3 size: 13 residues. The germline gives CDR1 MDHEN, CDR2 SYDVKM.